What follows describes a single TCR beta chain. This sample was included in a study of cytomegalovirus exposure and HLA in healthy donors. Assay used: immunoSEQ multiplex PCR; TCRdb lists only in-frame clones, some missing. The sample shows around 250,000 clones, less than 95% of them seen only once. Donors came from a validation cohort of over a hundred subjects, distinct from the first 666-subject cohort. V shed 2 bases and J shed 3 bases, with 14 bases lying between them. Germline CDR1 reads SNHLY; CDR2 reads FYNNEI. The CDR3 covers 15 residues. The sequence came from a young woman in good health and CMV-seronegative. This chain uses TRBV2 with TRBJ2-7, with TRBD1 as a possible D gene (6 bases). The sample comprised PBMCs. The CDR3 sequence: CASSEYTGPNYEQYF. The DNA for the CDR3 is TGTGCCAGCAGTGAATATACAGGGCCCAACTACGAGCAGTACTTC.